This T cell receptor beta chain derives from a study of monozygotic twins with inflammatory bowel disease. Findings and limits, study-wide: Lower TCRbeta diversity (inverse Simpson) was seen in IBD patients than in healthy co-twins.

Concerning this clonotype itself: Its specificity is not known.

This CDR3 region has 11 residues. TCRdb reanalyzed the 5' RACE reads and collapses them to one entry per CDR3 protein, without DNA. This sample carries some 150,000 distinct CDR3 sequences, with roughly 2.3% going to the ten biggest clones. Sample: blood. The chain employs TRBV12-3 or TRBV12-4 and TRBJ2-5. The source is a human donor with ulcerative colitis or Crohn's disease, or a healthy co-twin of an affected twin (not recorded which). CDR3 protein: CASSIVETQYF.